The clone carrying this T cell receptor (beta chain) was counted at least ten times. What it recognizes is unknown. The unsorted libraries were generated from a total of 2 million PBMCs, which had been stored in RNAlater at -80 C. cDNA was made by 5'RACE with 10-nucleotide random UMIs. TCRdb independently ran MiXCR on the 5' RACE reads; one entry per CDR3 protein. The sample shows tens of thousands of distinct CDR3 sequences, 3.4% of them seen only once. The record originates from a study of neurological immune-mediated disorders. Whole-study findings and limits: On phylogenetic grouping, the repertoires of 18 of 34 multiple sclerosis patients fell within one related-CDR3 cluster, constituting a possible signature.

The V end lost 0 bases, the J end lost 8 bases, and 14 bases lay between the germline ends. CDR3 length: 14 amino acids. Per the germline V gene, CDR1 is SGHDT and CDR2 is YYEEEE. The sequence came from a man in his forties or fifties with multiple sclerosis. The chain recombines TRBV5-6 with TRBJ1-2; a possible D gene is TRBD1 (5 bases). The sequenced material came from PBMCs. CDR3 coding DNA: TGTGCCAGCAGCTTGGATGACAGATCTCGGGGCTACACCTTC. It specifies CASSLDDRSRGYTF.